The 10 T cell receptor beta chains presented below share a single source sample, sequenced in a study of CD8 T cells in Susac syndrome. RNA, at about 0.45 to 1 ug, was reverse transcribed with random hexamers. TCRdb reprocessed the immunoSEQ multiplex PCR reads with MiXCR, giving one entry per CDR3 protein. The sample shows about 250,000 distinct CDR3 sequences, roughly 93% of them seen only once. The sample was CD4+ T cells from PBMCs. Source of these receptors: a human donor with multiple sclerosis.

The J gene is TRBJ2-1, the V gene TRBV20-1; D is undetermined. Trimming removed 6 bases from V and 9 bases from J, with 9 bases in between. CDR3 length equals 10 residues. The germline gives CDR1 DFQATT, CDR2 SNEGSKA (reference sequence). CDR3 DNA sequence: TGCAGTGCAAAGGCTACTGAGCAGTTCTTC. Amino acid sequence: CSAKATEQFF.

This sequence joins TRBV24-1 and TRBJ2-2; D is perhaps TRBD1 or TRBD2 (5 bases each). V was pared by 7 bases and J by 2 bases, with 10 bases between. Germline lookup yields CDR1 KGHDR and CDR2 SFDVKD. This CDR3 spans 14 amino acids. CDR3 sequence: CATSREYNTGELFF. CDR3 DNA: TGTGCCACCAGCAGGGAGTATAACACCGGGGAGCTGTTTTTT.

The chain uses TRBV4-2 and TRBJ1-4; D not certain. The CDR3 is 15 amino acids. The V end was cut by 0 bases, the J end by 5 bases, with 10 bases between. From germline, CDR1 is LGHNA and CDR2 YNFKEQ. DNA of the CDR3: TGTGCCAGCAGCCAAGACAACGGTCGCAATGAAAAACTGTTTTTT. Its protein product is CASSQDNGRNEKLFF.

This chain uses TRBV3-1 with TRBJ2-1; D not certain. CDR3 length: 15 amino acids. The V gene lost 1 base and the J gene lost 5 bases, with 12 bases spanning the gap. Germline V gene sequence: CDR1 LGHDT, CDR2 YNNKEL (reference sequence). In DNA form, the CDR3 reads TGTGCCAGCAGCCAAGTTGGCAGGCTAAACAATGAGCAGTTCTTC. It yields the protein CASSQVGRLNNEQFF.

The chain links TRBV11-2 to TRBJ2-2, with no clear D. CDR3 length: 13 amino acids. With 4 bases removed from V and 6 bases from J, the gap between germline ends came to 9 bases. Germline CDR1 SGHAT, CDR2 FQNNGV. CDR3 amino acids: CASSSTRPGELFF. The CDR3 DNA reads TGTGCCAGCAGCTCCACGAGGCCCGGGGAGCTGTTTTTT. Full variable domain (outside the CDR3, taken from reference TRBV11-2 and TRBJ2-2): EAGVAQSPRYKIIEKRQSVAFWCNPISGHATLYWYQQILGQGPKLLIQFQNNGVVDDSQLPKDRFSAERLKGVDSTLKIQPAKLEDSAVYLCASSSTRPGELFFGEGSRLTVL.

In nucleotides, the CDR3 is TGTGCCAGCAGCTTCCACTCCGACTACGAGCAGTACTTC. Amino acids: CASSFHSDYEQYF. The rearrangement uses TRBV11-2 and TRBJ2-7; D remains unclear. The CDR3 is made up of 13 amino acids. V shed 3 bases and J shed 3 bases, with 9 bases lying between them. Per germline, CDR1 SGHAT and CDR2 FQNNGV.

V gene TRBV12-3 or TRBV12-4 combines with J gene TRBJ2-7; D might be TRBD1 (6 bases). This CDR3 spans 17 amino acids. With 5 bases removed from V and 0 bases from J, the gap between germline ends came to 20 bases. The CDR3 DNA is TGTGCCAGCAGTCTTACCTACGGGACACGGGGCTCCTACGAGCAGTACTTC. It specifies CASSLTYGTRGSYEQYF.

CDR3 region: CASSLVGIGQPQHF. Written as DNA, the CDR3 is TGTGCCAGCAGTTTAGTAGGGATCGGACAGCCCCAGCATTTT. The chain recombines TRBV27 with TRBJ1-5; the D is unclear. The V and J ends lost 2 bases and 7 bases respectively, with 12 bases between them. Germline values: CDR1 MNHEY, CDR2 SMNVEV (reference sequence). The CDR3 is 14 amino acids.

This sequence joins TRBV3-1 and TRBJ2-7, with D possibly being TRBD1 (6 bases). The ends were cut back, 4 bases at V and 2 bases at J, with 12 bases in the middle. The CDR3 is made up of 14 amino acids. The germline V gene encodes CDR1 LGHDT and CDR2 YNNKEL (reference sequence). The CDR3 DNA reads as TGTGCCAGCAGCCGCTTCTGGGGGCCCTACGAGCAGTACTTC. Translated: CASSRFWGPYEQYF.

Worth noting for this clonotype: The junction does not match germline at one end; this may be a read error. This sequence joins TRBV30 and TRBJ1-4; 7 nucleotides match TRBD1. The CDR3 extends over 13 amino acids. Germline CDR1 and CDR2: GTSNPN and SVGIG (reference sequence). Here the CDR3 reads CAWSVTGHEKLFF. Here the CDR3 DNA reads TGTGCCTGGAGTGTGACAGGGCATGAGAAACTGTTTTTT.